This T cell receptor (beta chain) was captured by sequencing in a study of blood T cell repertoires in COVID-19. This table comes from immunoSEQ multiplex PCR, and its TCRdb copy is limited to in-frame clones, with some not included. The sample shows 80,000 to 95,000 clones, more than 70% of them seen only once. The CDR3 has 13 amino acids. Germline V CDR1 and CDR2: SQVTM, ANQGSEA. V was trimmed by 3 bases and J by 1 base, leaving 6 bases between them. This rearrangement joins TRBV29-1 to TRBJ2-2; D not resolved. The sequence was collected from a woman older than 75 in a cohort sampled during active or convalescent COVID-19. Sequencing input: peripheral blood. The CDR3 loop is CSVDSGNTGELFF. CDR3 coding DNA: TGCAGCGTTGATTCCGGGAACACCGGGGAGCTGTTTTTT.